The clone carrying this TCR beta chain has a single count. The entry originates in a study of T-cell reconstitution after alpha-beta-depleted transplantation in children. Unique molecular identifiers featured in how the TCRbeta library was prepared. TCRdb re-analysed the PCR reads in MiXCR, keeping a single row per CDR3 protein. Of more than 550,000 distinct CDR3 sequences in the sample, roughly a tenth were seen once. The source is a human donor who donated a stem cell graft to a child with acute myeloid leukemia. Sequenced here: PBMCs from the stem cell graft donor, sampled from the stem cell graft.

CDR3: CASSQGQGAAEQYF. In nucleotides, the CDR3 is TGTGCCAGCAGCCAGGGACAGGGGGCGGCTGAGCAGTACTTC. The chain joins TRBV7-2 to TRBJ2-7; TRBD1 aligns across 12 bases. Germline CDR1 and CDR2: SGHTA and FQGNSA. The CDR3 has 14 amino acids. Trimming took 5 bases from V and 7 from J; bases not matched to a gene: 6.